A single sample gave rise to the 8 T cell receptor beta chains below, sequenced in a study of OX40 agonist ivuxolimab in advanced cancers. Here immunoSEQ multiplex PCR was the method, and the copy in TCRdb shows in-frame clones only, minus some. Of about 14,000 clones listed, approximately 80% are singletons. Sample: CD4+ or CD8+ T cells sorted from blood, taken in a trial of the OX40 agonist ivuxolimab. These receptors all come from an adult with an advanced solid tumor such as melanoma, head and neck, liver or kidney cancer.

V usage is TRBV2 and J usage is TRBJ2-1; TRBD2 aligns across 11 bases. The CDR3 runs to 15 residues. In germline, CDR1 is SNHLY, CDR2 FYNNEI. Unmatched junction bases numbered 3, after V lost 5 bases and J lost 3 bases. CDR3 bases: TGTGCCAGCAGTAGCCTAGCGGGAGGCTACAATGAGCAGTTCTTC. Its translation is CASSSLAGGYNEQFF.

The J gene is TRBJ1-6, the V gene TRBV7-2; a weak D match, TRBD1 (6 bases). V was trimmed by 0 bases and J by 3 bases, leaving 9 bases between them. The CDR3 has 16 amino acids. Germline assignment: CDR1 SGHTA and CDR2 FQGNSA. Here the CDR3 reads CASSLADRSYNSPLHF. The CDR3, as DNA: TGTGCCAGCAGCTTAGCAGACAGGAGCTATAATTCACCCCTCCACTTT.

Points on this clone: Within the sample, other DNA sequences also encode this same CDR3. CDR3 coding DNA: TGTGCCAGCAGCTTAGCAGGGTCAGGAAACACCATATATTTT. Translated, it gives CASSLAGSGNTIYF. V is TRBV7-6 and J is TRBJ1-3; D remains ambiguous. V was shortened by 0 bases and J by 4 bases, with 7 bases between the two germline ends. Germline lookup yields CDR1 SGHVS and CDR2 FNYEAQ. The CDR3 is 14 residues long.

CDR3 bases: TGTGCCAGCAGTGAAGTAGGAGACAACAGTCAGCCCCAGCATTTT. The encoded protein is CASSEVGDNSQPQHF. This rearrangement joins TRBV6-1 to TRBJ1-5, with no clear D. The V and J ends lost 1 base and 6 bases respectively, with 13 bases between them. The CDR3 contains 15 residues. Germline lookup yields CDR1 MNHNS and CDR2 SASEGT.

This clone was counted a single time. At one boundary the junction diverges from the germline segment, which might be a read error. The chain employs TRBV5-1 and TRBJ2-7; 10 bases match TRBD1. The CDR3 has 14 amino acids. Germline CDR1 SGHRS, CDR2 YFSETQ. CDR3 coding DNA: TGTGCCAGCAGCCCGATGACAGGGGGCAGAGAGCAGTACTTC. Translated: CASSPMTGGREQYF.

The J gene is TRBJ2-7, the V gene TRBV28; D call uncertain. The CDR3 is 12 amino acids. V was trimmed by 4 bases and J by 7 bases, leaving 11 bases between them. The germline V gene has CDR1 MDHEN and CDR2 SYDVKM. CDR3 protein: CASSYSAGEQYF. In DNA form, the CDR3 reads TGTGCCAGCAGTTACTCGGCTGGGGAGCAGTACTTC.

The chain recombines TRBV9 with TRBJ1-3; 8 bases line up with TRBD1. Losses at the gene ends were 2 bases for V and 2 bases for J; bases not matched to a gene: 3. This CDR3 is built from 15 residues. Germline V lookup: CDR1 SGDLS, CDR2 YYNGEE. In DNA form, the CDR3 reads TGTGCCAGCAGCGTTACAGGGGGAGCTGGAAACACCATATATTTT. Its protein is CASSVTGGAGNTIYF.

The gene calls are TRBV2 and TRBJ1-5; no definite D call. Germline CDR1 reads SNHLY; CDR2 reads FYNNEI. The CDR3 contains 12 residues. V lost 0 bases to trimming and J lost 11 bases, with 8 bases between them. CDR3 residues: CASSEATAAQHF. The CDR3 nucleotides read TGTGCCAGCAGTGAAGCAACGGCGGCCCAGCATTTT.